This TCR beta chain appears in the sequencing data of a study of T cell clones after liver transplantation. Turning to the study itself: In this trial, immunosuppression withdrawal was attempted within 2 years of liver transplant.

The method was immunoSEQ multiplex PCR; TCRdb's version includes in-frame clones alone and lacks a portion of them. The sample shows 99,000 or so clones, 82% of them seen only once. In germline, CDR1 is MNHNS, CDR2 SASEGT. Trimming took 3 bases from V and 0 from J, leaving 15 bases between them. CDR3 size: 16 residues. The J gene is TRBJ2-7, the V gene TRBV6-1; the D gene is possibly TRBD1 (6 bases). Specimen: CD4+ T cells from blood, collected before liver transplant. This TCR derives from a human donor who received a liver transplant. Here the CDR3 reads CASSERQARSSYEQYF. DNA for the CDR3: TGTGCCAGCAGTGAGCGACAGGCGCGAAGCTCCTACGAGCAGTACTTC.